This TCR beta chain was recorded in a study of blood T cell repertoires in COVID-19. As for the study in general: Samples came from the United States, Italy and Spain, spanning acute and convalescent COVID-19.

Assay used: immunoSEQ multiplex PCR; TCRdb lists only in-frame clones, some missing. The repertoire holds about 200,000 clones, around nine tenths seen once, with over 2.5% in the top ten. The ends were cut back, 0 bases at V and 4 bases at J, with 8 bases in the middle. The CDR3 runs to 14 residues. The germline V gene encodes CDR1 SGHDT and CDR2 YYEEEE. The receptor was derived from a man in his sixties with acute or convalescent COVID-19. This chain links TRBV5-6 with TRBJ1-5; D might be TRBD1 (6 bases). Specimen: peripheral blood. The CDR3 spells CASSLADRNQPQHF. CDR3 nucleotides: TGTGCCAGCAGCTTGGCCGACAGGAATCAGCCCCAGCATTTT.